This T cell receptor (beta chain) originates from a study of blood T cell repertoires in COVID-19 (TCRdb year 2020). Context from the whole study: Samples covering the acute and convalescent phases of COVID-19 were provided by collaborators in the United States, Italy and Spain. The prospective study material was composed of cDNA or gDNA derived from T cells, B-cell-depleted T cells, or PBMCs. The dataset comprised deeply sampled blood TCRbeta repertoires from subjects exposed to, actively infected with, or recovered from COVID-19. The repertoires were released in a freely available public database intended as a resource for research on the immune response to SARS-CoV-2. The samples were drawn from the first 160 participants of the ongoing ImmuneRACE study and from more than 1,000 subjects provided by 6 global collaborators. The sample metadata nearly always contained a de-identified subject ID, COVID-19 status, age in years and sex. Where HLA class I and class II types were available, the types were taken from metadata supplied by the sample provider, not from assay-based typing.

In regard to this clone: The specificity of this receptor is unknown. The sample holds no much larger clone one base away, and base qualities are not on file.

A second Seattle source provided samples from volunteer blood donors who had recovered from COVID-19. Each collaborating institution followed its own protocols to collect whole blood in K2EDTA tubes. For TCRbeta analysis, collaborators shipped samples in one of three forms: frozen whole blood, isolated PBMCs, or DNA extracted from either of those sample types. What the work shows at the level of the full study, not this receptor alone: The amount of clinical and demographic metadata varied by source and participant and was provided uncurated.

The immunoSEQ Assay, a bias-controlled multiplex PCR, was used to amplify TCRbeta CDR3 regions from genomic DNA. The paper's data handling went like this. Within the assay, amplification of reference gene primers was used to estimate how many nucleated cells each sample contained. Sequence reads were collapsed and filtered to measure the absolute abundance of every unique TCRbeta CDR3 rearrangement. For each sample, productive Simpson clonality was calculated by taking the square root of Simpson's diversity index across productive rearrangements. TCRdb mirrors the immuneACCESS table, restricted to in-frame sequences. Some clones are absent from its copies; in checked studies, under half trace to an unresolved V gene, and the reason for the others is unknown. V and J calls plus clone size are reproduced from that table; the DNA served to infer D and trimming. In all, the sample holds about 150,000 clones, and roughly 80% of those were seen once. Approximately 11% of the sample comes from the top ten.

CDR1 LGHNA and CDR2 YSLEER are derived from the germline V gene. V trim: 0 bases; J trim: 6 bases; unmatched bases: 5. Including cysteine and phenylalanine, the CDR3 has 15 amino acids. The only DNA kept is the CDR3, 45 bases in frame from the first base. The chain is assembled from TRBV4-3 and TRBJ1-5; TRBD1 aligns with 7 central bases. Source material: peripheral blood. This clonotype was obtained from a man between 60 and 75 years old who had recovered from COVID-19. The sequenced DNA: TGCGCCAGCAGCCAAGACCGGCAGGGGGGTCAGCCCCAGCATTTT. This sequence encodes CASSQDRQGGQPQHF.